The present T cell receptor (beta chain) was sequenced within a study of cytomegalovirus exposure and HLA in healthy donors. Germline trimming cut 4 bases from V and 5 bases from J; bases unmatched to any gene: 24. CDR3 length: 20 amino acids. Germline CDR1 and CDR2: SGDLS and YYNGEE. With 60 Vbeta and 13 Jbeta primers, the PCR was carried out. Clones were sequenced by immunoSEQ multiplex PCR, and TCRdb holds only the in-frame ones, with some missing. The profile covers hundreds of thousands of clones, with more than 85% appearing a single time and around 1% taken by the ten largest. V and J are TRBV9 and TRBJ2-3, with 8 bases identical to TRBD1. Sequencing input: PBMCs. The sequence derives from a woman between 18 and 29 years old in good health and CMV-seronegative. CDR3 nucleotide sequence: TGTGCCAGCAGCCCTCCGACAGGGGACGAATTGAGGGCGAATGGAGATACGCAGTATTTT. This codes for CASSPPTGDELRANGDTQYF.